The 21 T cell receptor beta chains below were found in one sample sequenced in a study of T cells in Graves' hyperthyroidism and ophthalmopathy. Using RNA transcripts as the source, TCR beta CDR3 regions were amplified. Initially, a first-round RT-PCR of the TCR CDR3 employed the HTBI primer set. TCRdb called the multiplex PCR reads again in MiXCR, with one record for every CDR3 protein. The sample contains 200,000 to 250,000 distinct CDR3 sequences, approximately 20% of which appear only once. Sequencing input: blood. The receptors stem from a man between 35 and 55 years old with Graves' hyperthyroidism.

This chain connects TRBV15 to TRBJ1-4; possibly TRBD1 for D (5 bases). Looked up from germline, CDR1 is LNHNV and CDR2 is YYDKDF (reference sequence). The CDR3 is 14 residues long. Trimming took 2 bases from V and 11 from J, leaving 15 bases between them. In DNA, the CDR3 is TGTGCCACCAGCAGAAGAGGGAGAGGGGAGAAACTGTTTTTT. Translating gives CATSRRGRGEKLFF.

This clonotype was observed at least ten times. The chain links TRBV12-3 or TRBV12-4 to TRBJ1-6, with TRBD1 as a possible D gene (5 bases). The V and J ends lost 7 bases and 10 bases respectively, with 20 bases between them. The CDR3 contains 15 residues. As DNA, the CDR3 is TGTGCCAGCACCCGCAAGTCGGCAGGGAACTCACCCCTCCACTTT. This codes for CASTRKSAGNSPLHF.

This clonotype showed up many times. This chain joins TRBV2 and TRBJ2-2; 8 bases are shared with TRBD1. Unmatched junction bases numbered 7, after V lost 4 bases and J lost 6 bases. The CDR3 extends over 15 amino acids. The germline CDR1 and CDR2 sequences are SNHLY and FYNNEI. This CDR3 reads CASSVRTGSPGELFF. The CDR3 bases are TGTGCCAGCAGTGTTAGGACAGGGTCTCCCGGGGAGCTGTTTTTT.

The V call is TRBV10-3, the J call TRBJ2-5; 7 nucleotides match TRBD1. The CDR3 is 12 amino acids. V shed 6 bases, J shed 5 bases, and the junction held 3 bases outside the gene matches. Germline V gene data show CDR1 as ENHRY and CDR2 as SYGVKD. CDR3 coding DNA: TGTGCCATCAGAGGGGGCGCGGAGACCCAGTACTTC. As protein: CAIRGGAETQYF.

This clonotype was observed many times. V and J are TRBV6-6 and TRBJ2-2; D is unclear. CDR1 is MNHNY and CDR2 is SVGAGI in the germline V gene (reference sequence). The V end lost 2 bases, the J end lost 5 bases, and 12 bases lay between the germline ends. The CDR3 is made up of 15 amino acids. CDR3 amino acids: CASSYVASKTGELFF. DNA of the CDR3: TGTGCCAGCAGTTACGTCGCCAGCAAGACCGGGGAGCTGTTTTTT.

This clonotype was counted at least ten times. This chain connects TRBV4-3 to TRBJ2-3, with a possible D match to TRBD2 (5 bases). V was trimmed by 0 bases and J by 0 bases, leaving 13 bases between them. The germline V gene has CDR1 LGHNA and CDR2 YSLEER. The CDR3 length is 17 residues. This CDR3 reads CASSQDRRRYSTDTQYF. Here the CDR3 DNA reads TGCGCCAGCAGCCAAGATCGAAGGAGGTATAGCACAGATACGCAGTATTTT.

This clonotype has a count of ten or more. The V and J genes are TRBV18 and TRBJ2-3, with D perhaps TRBD1 (6 bases). Trimming removed 5 bases at V and 4 bases at J, with 16 bases between. The germline V gene encodes CDR1 KGHSH and CDR2 LQKENI. CDR3 length equals 15 residues. The CDR3 loop reads CASSTQGLSADTQYF. The CDR3 DNA sequence: TGTGCCAGCTCAACTCAGGGGTTAAGCGCAGATACGCAGTATTTT. Filled out from reference TRBV18 and TRBJ2-3, the complete variable domain reads NAGVMQNPRHLVRRRGQEARLRCSPMKGHSHVYWYRQLPEEGLKFMVYLQKENIIDESGMPKERFSAEFPKEGPSILRIQQVVRGDSAAYFCASSTQGLSADTQYFGPGTRLTVL.

This clonotype was detected many times. The rearrangement links TRBV6-2 or TRBV6-3 to TRBJ1-1; perhaps TRBD1 as D (5 bases). The CDR3 has 15 residues. Between the trimmed V and J ends, which lost 4 bases and 6 bases, there was a span of 18 bases. Per the germline V gene, CDR1 is MNHEY and CDR2 is SVGEGT. The CDR3 sequence is CASSLGPNPGAEAFF. In DNA, the CDR3 is TGTGCCAGCAGTTTAGGCCCGAATCCGGGGGCTGAAGCTTTCTTT.

This clonotype showed up just a few times. The chain carries TRBV9 and TRBJ1-5; D is unresolved. The CDR3 covers 16 residues. The germline CDR1 and CDR2 sequences are SGDLS and YYNGEE. V was pared by 0 bases and J by 2 bases, with 12 bases between. CDR3 protein: CASSVGEGFGNQPQHF. DNA for the CDR3: TGTGCCAGCAGCGTAGGCGAGGGATTTGGCAATCAGCCCCAGCATTTT. Full variable domain (missing parts from reference TRBV9 and TRBJ1-5): DSGVTQTPKHLITATGQRVTLRCSPRSGDLSVYWYQQSLDQGLQFLIQYYNGEERAKGNILERFSAQQFPDLHSELNLSSLELGDSALYFCASSVGEGFGNQPQHFGDGTRLSIL.

This clonotype was seen ten or more times. The chain joins TRBV20-1 to TRBJ2-7; 9 nucleotides agree with TRBD1. CDR1 and CDR2 from the germline V gene are DFQATT and SNEGSKA (reference sequence). This CDR3 region has 11 residues. With 7 bases clipped from V and 3 bases from J, the junction kept 1 base outside the gene matches. The CDR3 spells CSGQGDYEQYF. The CDR3 region has the DNA TGCAGTGGACAGGGGGACTACGAGCAGTACTTC.

CDR3 in amino acids: CASSVASGTSGNTIYF. CDR3 nucleotide sequence: TGTGCCAGCAGCGTAGCCTCGGGAACCTCTGGAAACACCATATATTTT. The chain is built from TRBV9 and TRBJ1-3, with D hard to call. The germline V gene encodes CDR1 SGDLS and CDR2 YYNGEE. The V end was cut by 0 bases, the J end by 0 bases, with 10 bases between. The CDR3 spans 16 residues.

This clonotype was seen many times. The chain has TRBV11-2 and TRBJ1-2; D unresolved. CDR1 SGHAT and CDR2 FQNNGV come from the germline V gene. The CDR3 length is 15 residues. The V gene lost 4 bases and the J gene lost 6 bases, with 18 bases spanning the gap. As DNA, the CDR3 is TGTGCCAGCAGCTCCTTAGGCTCAGGAGACGATGGCTACACCTTC. Residues: CASSSLGSGDDGYTF.

This clonotype showed up many times. The gene calls are TRBV6-2 or TRBV6-3 and TRBJ2-7; D not certain. From germline, CDR1 is MNHEY and CDR2 SVGEGT. V was pared by 0 bases and J by 2 bases, with 5 bases between. This CDR3 is built from 13 residues. The CDR3 bases are TGTGCCAGCAGTTACTCGCTCGCCTACGAGCAGTACTTC. Protein product: CASSYSLAYEQYF.

This chain connects TRBV6-1 to TRBJ2-3, with TRBD2 identical over 15 bases. Trimming removed 0 bases from V and 5 bases from J; junction bases left unmatched: 12. This CDR3 is 20 amino acids long. CDR1 is MNHNS and CDR2 is SASEGT in the germline V gene. The CDR3 nucleotides are TGTGCCAGCAGTGAAGCGCCCGTAGCAGGACTAGCGGGGGGGCAAGATACGCAGTATTTT. Translation: CASSEAPVAGLAGGQDTQYF.

As for this clonotype: At one end, the junction sequence differs from germline, possibly due to a read error. The chain recombines TRBV12-3 or TRBV12-4 with TRBJ1-2; TRBD1 is a possible D gene (5 bases). The CDR3 is made up of 13 amino acids. The CDR3: CAGSTDRYYGYTF. CDR3 bases: TGTGCCGGCAGTACCGACAGATACTATGGCTACACCTTC.

The chain couples TRBV6-2 or TRBV6-3 to TRBJ1-2; maybe TRBD1 (6 bases). Germline CDR1 and CDR2: MNHEY and SVGEGT. Trimming shortened V by 5 bases and J by 7 bases, and 11 bases separated the two germline ends. CDR3 size: 12 residues. The CDR3 nucleotides read TGTGCCAGCAGTCGGACAGAGTGTGGCTACACCTTC. Residues: CASSRTECGYTF.

This clonotype was observed many times. V is TRBV28 and J is TRBJ2-7; D might be TRBD1 or TRBD2, each matching 5 bases. The CDR3 is 15 amino acids. Germline CDR1 reads MDHEN; CDR2 reads SYDVKM. Trimming shortened V by 5 bases and J by 5 bases, and 19 bases separated the two germline ends. The CDR3 loop reads CASSQGTAGVDEQYF. CDR3 in DNA: TGTGCCAGCAGTCAAGGGACCGCTGGAGTCGACGAGCAGTACTTC.

This clonotype was seen many times. The chain has TRBV6-5 and TRBJ2-3; 12 nucleotides line up with TRBD2. The junction had 5 bases not matched to a gene; V was cut back by 2 bases and J by 5 bases. The CDR3 is 16 residues long. CDR1 is MNHEY and CDR2 is SVGAGI in the germline V gene. Here the CDR3 DNA reads TGTGCCAGCAGTTACGCTAGCGGGGGGGCCGGAGATACGCAGTATTTT. Translated: CASSYASGGAGDTQYF.

CDR3 bases: TGTGCCAGCAGGGGACAGGGGGCCACCTACAATGAGCAGTTCTTC. Its translation: CASRGQGATYNEQFF. The chain is built from TRBV12-3 or TRBV12-4 and TRBJ2-1; TRBD1 matches 12 bases. V dropped 6 bases and J dropped 2; count of bases not matched to a gene: 2. The CDR3 loop spans 15 amino acids.

The CDR3 sequence: CASSLAGGYTEAFF. For the CDR3, the DNA is TGTGCCAGCAGTCTGGCAGGGGGCTACACTGAAGCTTTCTTT. V gene TRBV6-1 combines with J gene TRBJ1-1, with 8 bases matching TRBD1. CDR1 and CDR2 (germline): MNHNS, SASEGT. J was trimmed by 3 bases and V by 5 bases; bases with no gene match: 5. This CDR3 comprises 14 residues.

This clonotype was seen only a few times. The chain employs TRBV20-1 and TRBJ2-2; TRBD1 aligns across 9 bases. The CDR3 loop spans 15 amino acids. With 6 bases clipped from V and 4 bases from J, the junction kept 9 bases outside the gene matches. Germline assignment: CDR1 DFQATT and CDR2 SNEGSKA (reference sequence). Here the CDR3 DNA reads TGCAGTGCGAGACAGGGACAGGGTGGCACCGGGGAGCTGTTTTTT. It translates to CSARQGQGGTGELFF.